A single T cell receptor (beta chain) is shown here with its context. This specimen belongs to a study of tumor and adjacent non-tumor tissue in lung cancer. A modified ARM-PCR protocol with three rounds of nested PCR amplified TCRbeta. TCRdb analysed the multiplex PCR reads with MiXCR anew, one entry per CDR3 protein. This sample carries roughly 220,000 distinct CDR3 sequences, 60% to 85% of them seen once, and the ten largest clones take under 30%. The V end was cut by 5 bases, the J end by 7 bases, with 18 bases between. The germline V gene has CDR1 PRHDT and CDR2 FYEKMQ (reference sequence). The length of the CDR3 is 15 residues. The template was RNA from unsorted bulk tissue.

The sequencing sample was made of lung tumor tissue. The sequence was collected from a man in his 60s with non-small cell lung cancer. This chain links TRBV13 with TRBJ2-4, with D possibly being TRBD1 or TRBD2 (5 bases each). The CDR3 DNA sequence: TGTGCCAGCAGCCTAGAGGGGCCCCTAGGGAACATTCAGTACTTC. Protein: CASSLEGPLGNIQYF. The variable domain in full, completed from reference TRBV13 and TRBJ2-4, reads AAGVIQSPRHLIKEKRETATLKCYPIPRHDTVYWYQQGPGQDPQFLISFYEKMQSDKGSIPDRFSAQQFSDYHSELNMSSLELGDSALYFCASSLEGPLGNIQYFGAGTRLSVL.